Here is one TCR beta chain with its context. This clonotype was counted between two and nine times. Its cognate antigen has yet to be identified. No clone much larger than this one lies a single base away; base qualities are absent. This sample was taken from a study of post-analysis software for immune sequencing data (dated by TCRdb to between 2015 and 2016). Regarding the research as a whole: Recorded disease courses included relapsing-remitting, secondary progressive and progressive-relapsing multiple sclerosis, with some patients lacking subtype annotation. The patient repertoires were compared against around eleven previously published healthy control repertoires obtained from donors aged roughly 6 to 26 years. A subset of samples was prepared in parallel using single-end sample barcoding, then pooled and co-amplified after Illumina adapter ligation. The research as a whole found: Compared with controls, multiple sclerosis patients had significantly lower normalized Chao1 diversity, a finding suggesting substantial peripheral T-cell clonal expansion. The multiple sclerosis patient group was slightly younger than the control group. Strong co-clustering of samples prepared in the same batch was shown by direct clustering with F measure, prompting a batch-effect correction. Significantly higher frequencies in patients than in controls were found for roughly 5 TRBV segments, including TRBV5-6, TRBV5-1 and TRBV20-1.

V and J lose 1 base and 12 bases, and a span of 9 bases separates them. The CDR3 runs 12 amino acids, cysteine and phenylalanine included. Only the CDR3 portion is preserved as DNA: 36 bases, with reading frame beginning at the first base. To demonstrate the VDJtools post-analysis software, the study profiled TCR beta repertoires from the peripheral blood of approximately twelve young patients with multiple sclerosis. The multiple sclerosis patients were children and adolescents ranging in age from roughly 6 to 15 years. To prepare the library, PCR was applied. Sequenced on an Illumina HiSeq 2500. To reduce PCR and sequencing biases, unique molecular identifiers were incorporated into the TCR beta cDNA libraries. Every 1 to 10 million input T cells yielded approximately 500,000 cDNA molecules, meaning each molecule approximated one T cell. The patient libraries were prepared and sequenced with the same protocol used for the earlier healthy control dataset. Samples belonging to the same batch were prepared together, multiplexed and sequenced on a shared HiSeq lane. The study's own analysis went as follows. Raw barcoded reads were processed with MIGEC, and single-read molecular identifier groups were discarded before consensus assembly and CDR3 extraction. Clonotype tables were post-analysed with VDJtools, normalizing diversity by down-sampling all datasets to the smallest sample size. To correct batch-related cross-sample contamination, repertoire overlap clustering matched CDR3 amino acid sequences but not nucleotide sequences. Starting from the raw public reads, TCRdb applied fastp trimming at Q25, assembled clones with MiXCR and retained in-frame beta chains. One record per CDR3 amino acid sequence lists the most common genes and DNA. TCRdb's processing, not the authors' own work, is the source of the V and J calls. This sample is represented by over 700,000 distinct CDR3 sequences; 30% of them were singletons. The leading ten clones occupy 0.5% to 0.6% of the sample.

This receptor was identified in a girl under 18 with multiple sclerosis. Sequenced sample: blood. The receptor chain draws on TRBV12-3 or TRBV12-4 and TRBJ1-4; matching of 6 bases hints at TRBD1 as the D gene. In nucleotides, the sequence is TGTGCCAGCAGTTTAGTCGGGGGGCAACTGTTTTTT. It codes for CASSLVGGQLFF.